What follows is one T cell receptor (beta chain) and its context. Its antigen is as yet unknown. The CDR3 has 11 amino acids. With 5 bases removed from V and 9 bases from J, the gap between germline ends came to 11 bases. The germline gives CDR1 MDHEN, CDR2 SYDVKM. Deep sequencing aimed at 1 in 200,000 to 1 in 1 million T cells' resolution. Clones were sequenced by immunoSEQ multiplex PCR, and TCRdb holds only the in-frame ones, with some missing. The repertoire has more than 75,000 clones, 77% of them found once; the top ten carry 20% to 25%. This sample was included in a study of cytotoxic CD8 clonotypes in ibrutinib-treated CLL. Study-level information: Within the patient group, ten to twelve were relapsed/refractory and fewer than 16 treatment-naive, and 17 to 18 were IGHV unmutated. Overall study findings and caveats: Sampling times (in sustained-remission versus progressing patients) were not the same. Higher clonality was seen at ibrutinib response and a return toward baseline at progression.

The sequencing used PBMCs, collected after 24 months of ibrutinib treatment. The gene calls are TRBV28 and TRBJ2-7, with D possibly TRBD2 on 5 matching bases. The sequence was obtained from a human donor with chronic lymphocytic leukemia. CDR3 amino acids: CASSAGGRQYF. CDR3 bases: TGTGCCAGCAGTGCGGGCGGGCGGCAGTACTTC.